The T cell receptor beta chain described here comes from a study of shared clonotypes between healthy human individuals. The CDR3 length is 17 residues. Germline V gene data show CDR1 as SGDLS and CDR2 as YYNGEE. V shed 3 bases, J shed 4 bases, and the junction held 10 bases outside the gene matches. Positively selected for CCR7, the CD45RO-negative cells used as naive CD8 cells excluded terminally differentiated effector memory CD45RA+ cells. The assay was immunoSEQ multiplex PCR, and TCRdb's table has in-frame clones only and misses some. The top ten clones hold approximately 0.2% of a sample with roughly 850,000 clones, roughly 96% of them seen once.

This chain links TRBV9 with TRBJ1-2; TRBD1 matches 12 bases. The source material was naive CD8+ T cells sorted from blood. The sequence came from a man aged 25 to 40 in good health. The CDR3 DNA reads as TGTGCCAGCAGCGGGACCGGGACAGGGGGCCTCGGCTATGGCTACACCTTC. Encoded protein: CASSGTGTGGLGYGYTF.